The 11 T cell receptor beta chains given below trace back to one sample, sequenced in a study of response to subunit inactivated influenza vaccine. From the RT-PCR reads, TCRdb called clonotypes with MiXCR, one entry per CDR3 protein. The sample holds about 190,000 distinct CDR3 sequences; approximately 14% are singletons and the top ten take about 28%. The sequencing here drew on CD8+ T cells sorted from PBMCs, taken roughly 5 days after vaccination. All receptors derive from a man in his fifties or sixties who received an inactivated influenza vaccine.

The CDR3 sequence: CASTATGAGETQYF. The DNA for the CDR3 is TGTGCCAGCACCGCTACAGGGGCGGGAGAGACCCAGTACTTC. V and J are TRBV28 and TRBJ2-5; 7 bases match TRBD1. The CDR3 covers 14 residues. Germline CDR1 is MDHEN and CDR2 is SYDVKM. With V trimmed by 7 bases and J by 4 bases, 9 bases remained unmatched.

This clonotype has ten or more counts. The chain uses TRBV10-2 and TRBJ2-7, with TRBD1 identical over 10 bases. V was pared by 4 bases and J by 3 bases, with 3 bases of the junction left unmatched. The germline V gene has CDR1 WSHSY and CDR2 SAAADI. There are 14 residues in the CDR3. DNA for the CDR3: TGCGCCAGCAGTGCCGGGACAGGGGTCTACGAGCAGTACTTC. Its protein is CASSAGTGVYEQYF.

The V call is TRBV20-1, the J call TRBJ1-1, with a tentative D call TRBD1 (5 bases). The CDR3 covers 13 residues. Germline CDR1 reads DFQATT; CDR2 reads SNEGSKA (reference sequence). Trimming cost V 3 bases and J 7 bases, with 15 bases left between them. CDR3 sequence: CSASSAPRGEAFF. The CDR3 DNA is TGCAGTGCTAGTTCCGCCCCGAGGGGTGAAGCTTTCTTT.

The V gene is TRBV7-8, the J gene TRBJ2-3, with TRBD1 matching 7 bases. V shed 8 bases, J shed 2 bases, and the junction held 7 bases outside the gene matches. The CDR3 spans 14 residues. The germline V gene encodes CDR1 SGHVS and CDR2 FQNEAQ. CDR3 protein: CASADRKNTDTQYF. The CDR3 nucleotides are TGTGCCAGCGCGGACAGGAAGAACACAGATACGCAGTATTTT.

The chain employs TRBV27 and TRBJ1-2, with TRBD1 as a possible D gene (6 bases). Germline lookup yields CDR1 MNHEY and CDR2 SMNVEV (reference sequence). Trimming shortened V by 3 bases and J by 3 bases, and 11 bases separated the two germline ends. CDR3 length: 14 amino acids. The CDR3 reads CASSLVGGDYGYTF. CDR3 DNA: TGTGCCAGCAGTTTGGTCGGGGGCGACTATGGCTACACCTTC.

In this sample, this clonotype turned up a few times. This chain uses TRBV9 with TRBJ2-7; D ambiguous. Germline-derived CDR1 and CDR2 are SGDLS and YYNGEE. V lost 3 bases and J 3 bases, leaving 13 bases between the germline ends. This CDR3 contains 14 residues. CDR3 loop: CASSASGDYYEQYF. In DNA, the CDR3 is TGTGCCAGCAGCGCCTCGGGCGATTACTACGAGCAGTACTTC.

This clonotype showed up many times. The gene calls are TRBV5-1 and TRBJ1-2; 9 bases fit TRBD1. Looked up from germline, CDR1 is SGHRS and CDR2 is YFSETQ. The V gene end was trimmed by 4 bases and the J gene end by 6 bases; junction bases not matched to a gene: 7. The CDR3 loop spans 14 amino acids. CDR3 protein: CASSRRDREHGYTF. The CDR3 nucleotides read TGCGCCAGCAGCCGACGGGACAGGGAACATGGCTACACCTTC. The full variable domain, completed using reference TRBV5-1 and TRBJ1-2, is KAGVTQTPRYLIKTRGQQVTLSCSPISGHRSVSWYQQTPGQGLQFLFEYFSETQRNKGNFPGRFSGRQFSNSRSEMNVSTLELGDSALYLCASSRRDREHGYTFGSGTRLTVV.

This clonotype showed up just a few times. The chain joins TRBV7-7 to TRBJ1-5; possibly TRBD1 for D (5 bases). The CDR3 is 18 amino acids. Germline CDR1 SSHAT, CDR2 FNYEAQ (reference sequence). V was pared by 9 bases and J by 6 bases, with 30 bases between. CDR3 residues: CARYQLIEVSGLLQPQHF. The CDR3 coding sequence is TGTGCCAGGTACCAGCTTATAGAGGTTTCAGGGCTACTTCAGCCCCAGCATTTT. The complete variable domain, with remaining parts taken from reference TRBV7-7 and TRBJ1-5, reads GAGVSQSPRYKVTKRGQDVTLRCDPISSHATLYWYQQALGQGPEFLTYFNYEAQPDKSGLPSDRFSAERPEGSISTLTIQRTEQRDSAMYRCARYQLIEVSGLLQPQHFGDGTRLSIL.

This clonotype was counted only a few times. The chain recombines TRBV7-9 with TRBJ2-2; D possibly corresponds to TRBD2 (6 bases). The CDR3 is 15 residues long. V was trimmed by 6 bases and J by 4 bases, leaving 15 bases between them. Germline loops: CDR1 SEHNR, CDR2 FQNEAQ (reference sequence). CDR3 coding DNA: TGTGCCAGCAGTTCCCGGGAGCACGGCACCGGGGAGCTGTTTTTT. It codes for CASSSREHGTGELFF.

This clonotype was counted many times. V gene TRBV5-1 combines with J gene TRBJ2-7; 7 bases line up with TRBD2. Trimming removed 2 bases from V and 0 bases from J; junction bases left unmatched: 5. Germline V gene data show CDR1 as SGHRS and CDR2 as YFSETQ. This CDR3 spans 15 amino acids. Here the CDR3 reads CASSFRGGGSYEQYF. The CDR3 DNA is TGCGCCAGCAGCTTTCGTGGGGGGGGCTCCTACGAGCAGTACTTC.

The rearrangement uses TRBV20-1 and TRBJ1-5; D is ambiguous. The V end was cut by 4 bases, the J end by 6 bases, with 10 bases between. There are 12 residues in the CDR3. Germline lookup yields CDR1 DFQATT and CDR2 SNEGSKA (reference sequence). The CDR3 nucleotides are TGCAGTGCTACCCCAGGAGGTCAGCCCCAGCATTTT. This codes for CSATPGGQPQHF.